This T cell receptor beta chain was sequenced during a study of identical twins. TCRdb recomputed calls from the 5' RACE reads with MiXCR, one row per CDR3 protein. The table includes 400,000 to 550,000 distinct CDR3 sequences, 20% to 25% detected once. This CDR3 has 12 residues. CDR1 and CDR2 from the germline V gene are SQVTM and ANQGSEA. V lost 7 bases, J lost 4 bases, and 14 bases lay in between. Study observations and caveats: Invariant MAIT and iNKT cells may have partly biased zero-insertion analyses.

All donors comprised healthy Caucasians. Regarding this clonotype: What it recognizes is unknown.

This sample also appeared in a second study, on T cells expressing NK-cell markers. From that report: An anti-gamma-delta TCR antibody was added in several experiments. It restricted sorting to alpha-beta TCR-expressing T cells.

The sequence was collected from a young woman in good health. The chain uses TRBV29-1 and TRBJ2-7; TRBD1 is a possible D gene (5 bases). Sequencing input: CD4+ T cells sorted from blood. Written as DNA, the CDR3 is TGCAGCGCCAATATGCAGGGATACGAGCAGTACTTC. Translating it yields CSANMQGYEQYF.